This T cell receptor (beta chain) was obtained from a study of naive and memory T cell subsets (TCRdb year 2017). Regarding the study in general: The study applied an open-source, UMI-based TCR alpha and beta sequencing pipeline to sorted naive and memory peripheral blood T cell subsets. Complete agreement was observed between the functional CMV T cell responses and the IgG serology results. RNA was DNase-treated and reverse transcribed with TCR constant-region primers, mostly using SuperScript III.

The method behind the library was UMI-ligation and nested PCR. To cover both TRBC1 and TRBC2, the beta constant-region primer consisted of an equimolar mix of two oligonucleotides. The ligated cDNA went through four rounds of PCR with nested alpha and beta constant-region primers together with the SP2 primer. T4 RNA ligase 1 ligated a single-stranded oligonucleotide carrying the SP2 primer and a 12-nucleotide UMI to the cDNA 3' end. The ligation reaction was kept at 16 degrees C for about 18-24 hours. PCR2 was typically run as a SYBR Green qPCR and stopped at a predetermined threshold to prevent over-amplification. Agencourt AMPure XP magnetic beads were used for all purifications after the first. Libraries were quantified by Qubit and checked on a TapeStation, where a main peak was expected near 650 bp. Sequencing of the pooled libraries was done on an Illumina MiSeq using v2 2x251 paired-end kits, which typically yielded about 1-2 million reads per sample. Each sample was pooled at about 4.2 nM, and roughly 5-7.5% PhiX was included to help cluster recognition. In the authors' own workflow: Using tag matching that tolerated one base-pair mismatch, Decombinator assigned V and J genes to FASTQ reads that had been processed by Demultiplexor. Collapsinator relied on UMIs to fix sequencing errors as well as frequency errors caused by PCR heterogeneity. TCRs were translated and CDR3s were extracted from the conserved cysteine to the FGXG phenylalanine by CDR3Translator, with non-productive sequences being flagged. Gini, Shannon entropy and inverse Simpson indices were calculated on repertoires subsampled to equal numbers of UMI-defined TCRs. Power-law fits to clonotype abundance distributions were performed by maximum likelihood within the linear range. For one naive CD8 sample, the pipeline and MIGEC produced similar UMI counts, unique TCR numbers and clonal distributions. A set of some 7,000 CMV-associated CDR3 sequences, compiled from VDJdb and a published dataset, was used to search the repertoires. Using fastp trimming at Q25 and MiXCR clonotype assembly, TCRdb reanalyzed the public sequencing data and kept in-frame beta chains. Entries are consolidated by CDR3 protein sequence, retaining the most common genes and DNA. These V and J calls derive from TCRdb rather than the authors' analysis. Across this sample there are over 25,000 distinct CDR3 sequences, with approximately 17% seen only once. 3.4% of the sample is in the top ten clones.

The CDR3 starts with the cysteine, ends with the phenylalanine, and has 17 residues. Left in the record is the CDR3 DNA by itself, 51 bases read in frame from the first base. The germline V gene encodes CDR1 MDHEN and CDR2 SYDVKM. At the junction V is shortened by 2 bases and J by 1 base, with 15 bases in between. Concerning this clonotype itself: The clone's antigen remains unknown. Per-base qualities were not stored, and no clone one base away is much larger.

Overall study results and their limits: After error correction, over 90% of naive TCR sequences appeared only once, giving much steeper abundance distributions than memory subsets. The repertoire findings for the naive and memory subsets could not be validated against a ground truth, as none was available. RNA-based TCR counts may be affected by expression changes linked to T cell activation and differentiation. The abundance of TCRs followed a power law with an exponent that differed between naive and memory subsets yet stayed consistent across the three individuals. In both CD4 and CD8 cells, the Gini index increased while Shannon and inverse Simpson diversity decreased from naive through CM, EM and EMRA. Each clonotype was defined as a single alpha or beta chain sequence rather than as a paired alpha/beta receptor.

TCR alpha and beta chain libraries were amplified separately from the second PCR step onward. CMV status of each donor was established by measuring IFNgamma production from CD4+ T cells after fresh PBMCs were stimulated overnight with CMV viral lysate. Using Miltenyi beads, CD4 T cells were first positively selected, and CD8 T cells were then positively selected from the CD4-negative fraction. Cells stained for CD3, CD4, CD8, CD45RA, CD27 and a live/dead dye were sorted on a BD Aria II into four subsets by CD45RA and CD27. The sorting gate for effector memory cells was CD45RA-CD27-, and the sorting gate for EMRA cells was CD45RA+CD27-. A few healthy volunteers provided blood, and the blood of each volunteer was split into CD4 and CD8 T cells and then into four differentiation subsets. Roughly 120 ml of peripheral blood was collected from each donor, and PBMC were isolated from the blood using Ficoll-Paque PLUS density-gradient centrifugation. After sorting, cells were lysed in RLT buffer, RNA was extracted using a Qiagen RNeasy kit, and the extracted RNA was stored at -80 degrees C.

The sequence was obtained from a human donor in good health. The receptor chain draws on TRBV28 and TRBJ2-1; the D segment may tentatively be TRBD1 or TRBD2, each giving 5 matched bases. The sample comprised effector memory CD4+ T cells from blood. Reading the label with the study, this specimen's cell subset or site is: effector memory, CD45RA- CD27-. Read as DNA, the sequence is TGTGCCAGCAGTTTAGGATCCGGGACGGAATCCTACAATGAGCAGTTCTTC. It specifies CASSLGSGTESYNEQFF.